Reported below is one TCR beta chain. This sample was taken from a study of CD8 T cells in Susac syndrome. RNA, at about 0.45 to 1 ug, was reverse transcribed with random hexamers. The authors amplified TCR beta CDR3 across 54 Vbeta and 13 Jbeta using immunoSEQ multiplex PCR. Each CDR3 protein gets one entry after TCRdb re-called the immunoSEQ multiplex PCR reads with MiXCR. The data hold 200,000 to 250,000 distinct CDR3 sequences, with around 95% observed a single time. Per germline, CDR1 LGHDT and CDR2 YNNKEL (reference sequence). V shed 1 base and J 3 bases; nucleotides not matched to a gene: 4. The CDR3 covers 15 residues.

The clonotype was recovered from a human donor with multiple sclerosis. Sample: CD4+ T cells from PBMCs. The chain uses TRBV3-1 and TRBJ2-7; TRBD2 matches at 9 bases. In nucleotides, the CDR3 is TGTGCCAGCAGCCAAGCCCTAGCGGGGCTCTACGAGCAGTACTTC. This gives the protein CASSQALAGLYEQYF.